This note documents a single T cell receptor beta chain sequence. Its antigen remains unknown. The sample originates from a study of shared clonotypes between healthy human individuals. Broader study findings: Rarefaction analysis demonstrated incomplete sorted-subset sequencing notwithstanding large depth. Shared across several donors were around 5% of the naive CD4 clonotypes.

This table comes from immunoSEQ multiplex PCR, and its TCRdb copy is limited to in-frame clones, with some not included. The table lists approximately 530,000 clones, 95% to 97% of them singletons. V was shortened by 2 bases and J by 5 bases, with 6 bases between the two germline ends. The germline V gene encodes CDR1 MDHEN and CDR2 SYDVKM. CDR3 size: 13 residues. The genes are TRBV28 and TRBJ1-4; D is unclear. The sample comprised naive CD4+ T cells sorted from blood. Subset here: CD45RA+ positively selected. The TCR sequence derives from a young woman in good health. This chain's CDR3 is CASSLTRNEKLFF. CDR3 DNA: TGTGCCAGCAGTTTAACCAGGAATGAAAAACTGTTTTTT.